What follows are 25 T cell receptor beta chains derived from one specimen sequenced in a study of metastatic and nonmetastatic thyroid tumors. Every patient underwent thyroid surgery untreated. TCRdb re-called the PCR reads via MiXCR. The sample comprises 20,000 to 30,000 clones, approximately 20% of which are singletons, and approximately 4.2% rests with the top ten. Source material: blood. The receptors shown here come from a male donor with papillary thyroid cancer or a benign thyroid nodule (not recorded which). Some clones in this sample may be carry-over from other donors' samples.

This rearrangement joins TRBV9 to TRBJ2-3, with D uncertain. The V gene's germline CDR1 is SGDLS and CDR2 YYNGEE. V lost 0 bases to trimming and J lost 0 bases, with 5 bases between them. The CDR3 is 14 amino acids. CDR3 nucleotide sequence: TGTGCCAGCAGCGTAGCGGCTAGCACAGATACGCAGTATTTT. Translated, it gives CASSVAASTDTQYF.

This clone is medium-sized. The CDR3 DNA reads as TGTGCCAGCAGTTACGAAGGGGAAGCCGGGGAGCTGTTTTTT. This translates into CASSYEGEAGELFF. The V and J genes are TRBV6-2 or TRBV6-3 and TRBJ2-2; D perhaps matches TRBD1 (5 bases). The CDR3 length is 14 residues. Germline lookup yields CDR1 MNHEY and CDR2 SVGEGT. V was clipped by 2 bases and J by 6 bases, with 10 bases between them.

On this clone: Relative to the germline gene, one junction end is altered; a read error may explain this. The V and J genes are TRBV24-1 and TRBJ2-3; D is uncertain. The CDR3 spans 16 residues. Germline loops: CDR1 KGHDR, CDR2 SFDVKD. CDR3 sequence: CATSDFHMAGGDTQYF. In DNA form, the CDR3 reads TGTGCCACCAGCGATTTCCACATGGCTGGCGGAGATACGCAGTATTTT.

This chain's CDR3 is CSASRLGLTEAFF. CDR3 DNA: TGCAGTGCTAGTCGCCTGGGTTTAACTGAAGCTTTCTTT. The V call is TRBV20-1, the J call TRBJ1-1, with no clear D. Between the trimmed V and J ends, which lost 3 bases and 5 bases, there was a span of 13 bases. This CDR3 has 13 residues. Germline values: CDR1 DFQATT, CDR2 SNEGSKA (reference sequence).

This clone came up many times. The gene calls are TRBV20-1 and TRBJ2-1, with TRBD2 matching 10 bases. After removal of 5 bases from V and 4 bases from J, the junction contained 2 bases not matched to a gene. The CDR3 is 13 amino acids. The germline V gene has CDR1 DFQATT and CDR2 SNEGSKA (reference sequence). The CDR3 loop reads CSARTSGYNEQFF. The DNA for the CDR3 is TGCAGTGCTCGGACTAGCGGTTACAATGAGCAGTTCTTC.

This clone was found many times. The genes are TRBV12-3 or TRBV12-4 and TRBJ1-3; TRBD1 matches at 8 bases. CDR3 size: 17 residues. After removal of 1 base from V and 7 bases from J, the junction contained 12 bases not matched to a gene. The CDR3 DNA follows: TGTGCCAGCAGTTTAGTATGGCAGGGGGCAAGCTCGAACACCATATATTTT. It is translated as CASSLVWQGASSNTIYF.

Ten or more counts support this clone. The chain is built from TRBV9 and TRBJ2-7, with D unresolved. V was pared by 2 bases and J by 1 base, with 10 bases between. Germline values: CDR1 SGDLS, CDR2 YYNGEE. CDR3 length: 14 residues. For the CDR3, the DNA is TGTGCCAGCAGCGTTACCAGCGAGTCCTACGAGCAGTACTTC. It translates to CASSVTSESYEQYF.

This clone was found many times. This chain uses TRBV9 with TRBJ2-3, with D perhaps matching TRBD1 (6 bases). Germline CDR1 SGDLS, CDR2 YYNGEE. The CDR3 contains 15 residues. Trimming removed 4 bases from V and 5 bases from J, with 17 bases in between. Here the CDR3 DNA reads TGTGCCAGCAGCCGAGGCCTTAACAGGGAAGATACGCAGTATTTT. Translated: CASSRGLNREDTQYF.

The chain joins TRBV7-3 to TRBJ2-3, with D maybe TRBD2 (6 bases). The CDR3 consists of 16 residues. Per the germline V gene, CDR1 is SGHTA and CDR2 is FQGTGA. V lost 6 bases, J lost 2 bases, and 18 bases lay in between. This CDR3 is CASRRSGLVDTDTQYF. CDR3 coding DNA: TGTGCCAGCAGGAGGAGCGGGCTGGTCGACACAGATACGCAGTATTTT.

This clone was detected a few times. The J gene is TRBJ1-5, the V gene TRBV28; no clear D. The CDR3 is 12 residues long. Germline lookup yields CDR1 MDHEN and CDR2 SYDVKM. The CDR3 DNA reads TGTGCAAGCGCCACCCGAGAGGAGCCCCAGCATTTT. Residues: CASATREEPQHF.

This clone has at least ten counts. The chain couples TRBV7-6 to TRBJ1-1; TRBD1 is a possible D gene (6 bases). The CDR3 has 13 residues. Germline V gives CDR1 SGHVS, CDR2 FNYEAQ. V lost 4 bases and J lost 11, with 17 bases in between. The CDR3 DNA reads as TGTGCCAGCAGCTCCGTGGGGGGCCTAAGCGCTTTCTTT. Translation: CASSSVGGLSAFF.

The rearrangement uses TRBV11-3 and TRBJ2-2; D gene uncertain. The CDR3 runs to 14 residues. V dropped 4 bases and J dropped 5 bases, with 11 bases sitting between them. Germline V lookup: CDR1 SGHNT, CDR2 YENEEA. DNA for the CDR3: TGTGCCAGCAGCTCCCCCGAGAGAACCGGGGAGCTGTTTTTT. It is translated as CASSSPERTGELFF.

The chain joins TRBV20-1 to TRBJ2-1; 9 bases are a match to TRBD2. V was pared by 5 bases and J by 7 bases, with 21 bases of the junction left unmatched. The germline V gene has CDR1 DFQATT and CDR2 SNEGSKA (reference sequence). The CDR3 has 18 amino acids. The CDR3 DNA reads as TGCAGTGCTCGCAGTCCCGGGACTAGCAGGGGGGCCGATAATGAGCAGTTCTTC. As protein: CSARSPGTSRGADNEQFF.

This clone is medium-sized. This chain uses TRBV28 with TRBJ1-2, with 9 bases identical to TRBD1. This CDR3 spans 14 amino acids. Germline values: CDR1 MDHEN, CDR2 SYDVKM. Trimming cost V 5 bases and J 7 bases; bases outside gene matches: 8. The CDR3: CASSGGTGTSGYTF. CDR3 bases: TGTGCCAGCAGTGGCGGGACAGGGACGTCTGGCTACACCTTC.

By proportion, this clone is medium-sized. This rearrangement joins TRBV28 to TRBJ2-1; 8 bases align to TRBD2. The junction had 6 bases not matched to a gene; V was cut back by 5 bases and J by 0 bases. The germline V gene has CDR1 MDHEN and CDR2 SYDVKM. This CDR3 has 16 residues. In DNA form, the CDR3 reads TGTGCCAGCAGTACCTCCGGGACTAGCTCCTACAATGAGCAGTTCTTC. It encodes CASSTSGTSSYNEQFF.

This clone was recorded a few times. CDR3 protein: CASSTLNTSGAQETQYF. The CDR3 DNA reads as TGTGCCAGCAGCACCCTCAATACTAGCGGGGCTCAAGAGACCCAGTACTTC. The gene calls are TRBV7-9 and TRBJ2-5; 10 bases line up with TRBD2. The CDR3 runs to 17 residues. Germline assignment: CDR1 SEHNR and CDR2 FQNEAQ (reference sequence). The V segment lost 5 bases and the J segment 2 bases; nucleotides outside the gene matches: 11.

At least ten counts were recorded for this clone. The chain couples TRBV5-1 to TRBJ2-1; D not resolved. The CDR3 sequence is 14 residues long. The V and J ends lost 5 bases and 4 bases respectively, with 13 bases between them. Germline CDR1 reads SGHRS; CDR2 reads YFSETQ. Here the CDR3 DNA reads TGCGCCAGCAGTTCGACTGGAATTTACAATGAGCAGTTCTTC. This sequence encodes CASSSTGIYNEQFF.

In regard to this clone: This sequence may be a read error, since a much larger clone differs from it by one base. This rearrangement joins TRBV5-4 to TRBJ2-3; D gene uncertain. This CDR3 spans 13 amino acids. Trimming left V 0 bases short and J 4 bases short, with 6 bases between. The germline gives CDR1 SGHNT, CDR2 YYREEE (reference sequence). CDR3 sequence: CASSLESADTQYF. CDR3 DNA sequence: TGTGCCAGCAGCTTGGAATCGGCAGATACGCAGTATTTT.

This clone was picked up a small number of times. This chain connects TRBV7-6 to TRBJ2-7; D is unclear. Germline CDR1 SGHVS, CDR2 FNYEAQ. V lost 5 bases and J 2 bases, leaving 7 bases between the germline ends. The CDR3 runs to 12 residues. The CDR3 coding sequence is TGTGCCAGCAGCCCCGTGGCCTACGAGCAGTACTTC. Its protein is CASSPVAYEQYF.

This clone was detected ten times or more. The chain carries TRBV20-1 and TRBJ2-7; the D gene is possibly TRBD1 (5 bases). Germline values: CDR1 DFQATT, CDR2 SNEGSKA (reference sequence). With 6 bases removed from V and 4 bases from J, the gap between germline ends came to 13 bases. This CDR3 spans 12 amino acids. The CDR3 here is CSASTGAYEQYF. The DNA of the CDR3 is TGCAGTGCGTCAACAGGAGCTTACGAGCAGTACTTC.

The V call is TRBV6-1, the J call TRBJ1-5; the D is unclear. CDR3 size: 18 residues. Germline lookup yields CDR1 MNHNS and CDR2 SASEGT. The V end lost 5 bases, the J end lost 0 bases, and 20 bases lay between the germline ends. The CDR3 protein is CASSKQRVVDHSNQPQHF. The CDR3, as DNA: TGTGCCAGCAGTAAGCAGAGGGTCGTCGACCATAGCAATCAGCCCCAGCATTTT.

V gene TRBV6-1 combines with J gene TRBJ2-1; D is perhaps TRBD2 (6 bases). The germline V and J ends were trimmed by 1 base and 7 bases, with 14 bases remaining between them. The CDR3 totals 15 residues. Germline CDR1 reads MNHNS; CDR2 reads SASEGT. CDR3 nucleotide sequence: TGTGCCAGCAGTGAAGGGCGGGGACTGGTTAATGAGCAGTTCTTC. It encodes CASSEGRGLVNEQFF.

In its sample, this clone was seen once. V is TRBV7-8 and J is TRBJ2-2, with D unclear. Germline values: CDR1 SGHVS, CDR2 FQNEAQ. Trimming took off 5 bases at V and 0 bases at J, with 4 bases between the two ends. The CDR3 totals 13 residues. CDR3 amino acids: CASSRSNTGELFF. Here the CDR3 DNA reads TGTGCCAGCAGCCGATCGAACACCGGGGAGCTGTTTTTT.

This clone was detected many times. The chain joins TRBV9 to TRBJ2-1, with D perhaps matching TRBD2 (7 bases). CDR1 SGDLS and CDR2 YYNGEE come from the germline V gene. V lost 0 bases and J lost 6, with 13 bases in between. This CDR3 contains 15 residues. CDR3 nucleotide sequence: TGTGCCAGCAGCGTAGGGCAGGGAGGGGGCAATGAGCAGTTCTTC. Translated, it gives CASSVGQGGGNEQFF.

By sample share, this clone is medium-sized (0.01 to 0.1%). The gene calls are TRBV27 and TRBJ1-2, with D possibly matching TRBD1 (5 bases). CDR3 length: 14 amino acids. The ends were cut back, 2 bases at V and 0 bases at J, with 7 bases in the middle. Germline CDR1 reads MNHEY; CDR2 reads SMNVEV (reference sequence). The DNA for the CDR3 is TGTGCCAGCAGTTTACGAGGGGCTAACTATGGCTACACCTTC. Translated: CASSLRGANYGYTF.